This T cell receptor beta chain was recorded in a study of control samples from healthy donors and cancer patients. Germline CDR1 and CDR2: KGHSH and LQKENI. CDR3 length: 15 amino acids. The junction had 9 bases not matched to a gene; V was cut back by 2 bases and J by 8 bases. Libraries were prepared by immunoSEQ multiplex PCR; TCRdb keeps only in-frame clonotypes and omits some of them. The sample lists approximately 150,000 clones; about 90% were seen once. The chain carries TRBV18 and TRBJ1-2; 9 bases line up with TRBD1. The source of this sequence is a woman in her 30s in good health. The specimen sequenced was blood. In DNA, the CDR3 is TGTGCCAGCTCACCAGCCTACAGGGACAGGGTAGGCTACACCTTC. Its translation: CASSPAYRDRVGYTF. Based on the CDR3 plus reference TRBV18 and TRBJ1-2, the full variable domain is NAGVMQNPRHLVRRRGQEARLRCSPMKGHSHVYWYRQLPEEGLKFMVYLQKENIIDESGMPKERFSAEFPKEGPSILRIQQVVRGDSAAYFCASSPAYRDRVGYTFGSGTRLTVV.